This T cell receptor (beta chain) was sequenced during a study of PD-L1 blockade in urothelial cancer. Study as a whole: Blood underwent analysis 3 weeks (second dose) and 6 weeks after treatment began. Study conclusions and caveats: When pretreatment blood TCR clonality was below the median, it predicted better survival. Tumor-linked clones in blood grew more by 3 weeks in durable-benefit patients.

Notes on this clone: Antigen: not known.

Noted time point: pretreatment peripheral blood. Patients had urothelial carcinoma that was locally advanced or metastatic. Method: immunoSEQ multiplex PCR; TCRdb's copy keeps in-frame clones and lacks some. Of around 50,000 clones in the sample, around four fifths were seen once. The sequence was obtained from a man aged 45-60 years with urothelial cancer. The sequencing used PBMCs, collected around atezolizumab (anti-PD-L1) treatment.

This CDR3 is CAWSIPFLDRVFGNTIYF. The DNA for the CDR3 is TGTGCCTGGAGTATCCCTTTCCTGGACAGGGTATTCGGAAACACCATATATTTT. This chain uses TRBV30 with TRBJ1-3; TRBD1 matches at 8 bases. Germline CDR1 and CDR2: GTSNPN and SVGIG (reference sequence). This CDR3 is built from 18 residues. J was trimmed by 4 bases and V by 2 bases; bases with no gene match: 16.